Only a few counts were recorded for the clone carrying this T cell receptor (beta chain). The germline CDR1 and CDR2 sequences are LGHNA and YSLEER. This CDR3 comprises 17 residues. V shed 2 bases and J 1 base; nucleotides not matched to a gene: 8. This entry is derived from a study of response to subunit inactivated influenza vaccine. From the RT-PCR reads, TCRdb called clonotypes with MiXCR, one entry per CDR3 protein. The sample records 600,000 to 700,000 distinct CDR3 sequences, approximately 15% being singletons. This specimen consisted of PBMCs from blood, obtained less than 15 days before vaccination. The sequence was obtained from a man aged 50-60 years who received an inactivated influenza vaccine. The chain joins TRBV4-3 to TRBJ1-3, with 7 bases fitting TRBD1. Here the CDR3 reads CASSQLWGTASGNTIYF. The CDR3 bases are TGCGCCAGCAGCCAACTATGGGGGACAGCTTCTGGAAACACCATATATTTT.